These 5 T cell receptor beta chains were all obtained from the same sample, sequenced in a study of T cell responses to AZD1222 COVID-19 vaccine. TCRdb's table, derived via immunoSEQ multiplex PCR, lists solely in-frame clones and lacks some. The sample lists 110,000 or so clones; 70% to 90% were seen once. The material was peripheral blood, obtained 28 days after the second AZD1222 dose. The source of these receptors is an adult who received the AZD1222 COVID-19 vaccine.

This clone appeared once. V usage is TRBV18 and J usage is TRBJ2-7, with D perhaps TRBD1 or TRBD2 (5 bases each). Deletions cut 2 bases from V and 6 bases from J, with 8 bases between. The CDR3 is 12 residues long. The V gene's germline CDR1 is KGHSH and CDR2 LQKENI. The CDR3 DNA is TGTGCCAGCTCACCAGCAGGGACCGAGCAGTACTTC. Protein product: CASSPAGTEQYF.

The V call is TRBV7-9, the J call TRBJ2-7; no clear D gene. The germline V and J ends were trimmed by 1 base and 2 bases, with 12 bases remaining between them. Germline V gene data show CDR1 as SEHNR and CDR2 as FQNEAQ (reference sequence). The CDR3 sequence is 15 residues long. The DNA of the CDR3 is TGTGCCAGCAGCTTAGACCCGGGTTTCGCCTACGAGCAGTACTTC. It yields the protein CASSLDPGFAYEQYF. The full variable domain, with the rest looked up from reference TRBV7-9 and TRBJ2-7, is DTGVSQNPRHKITKRGQNVTFRCDPISEHNRLYWYRQTLGQGPEFLTYFQNEAQLEKSRLLSDRFSAERPKGSFSTLEIQRTEQGDSAMYLCASSLDPGFAYEQYFGPGTRLTVT.

The CDR3 sequence: CASSFGSETQYF. The CDR3 DNA reads TGTGCCAGCAGTTTCGGTTCGGAGACCCAGTACTTC. This chain uses TRBV12-3 or TRBV12-4 with TRBJ2-5; D is undetermined. This CDR3 is 12 amino acids long. V was shortened by 3 bases and J by 5 bases, with 7 bases between the two germline ends.

A word on this clone: At the DNA level, this CDR3 is encoded by other sequences in the same sample as well. V usage is TRBV6-1 and J usage is TRBJ1-2, with a weak D call TRBD1 (6 bases). The CDR3 consists of 15 residues. CDR1 is MNHNS, CDR2 SASEGT, per germline. Trimming removed 1 base at V and 0 bases at J, with 9 bases between. The CDR3 spells CASSEGTATNYGYTF. The CDR3 DNA is TGTGCCAGCAGTGAAGGGACAGCCACTAACTATGGCTACACCTTC.

J is TRBJ2-1 and V is TRBV11-3; TRBD2 agrees at 7 bases. Germline V gene data show CDR1 as SGHNT and CDR2 as YENEEA. V was clipped by 2 bases and J by 4 bases; unmatched bases: 2. The CDR3 is made up of 14 amino acids. The CDR3: CASSLSGVYNEQFF. The CDR3 region has the DNA TGTGCCAGCAGCTTAAGCGGGGTTTACAATGAGCAGTTCTTC.